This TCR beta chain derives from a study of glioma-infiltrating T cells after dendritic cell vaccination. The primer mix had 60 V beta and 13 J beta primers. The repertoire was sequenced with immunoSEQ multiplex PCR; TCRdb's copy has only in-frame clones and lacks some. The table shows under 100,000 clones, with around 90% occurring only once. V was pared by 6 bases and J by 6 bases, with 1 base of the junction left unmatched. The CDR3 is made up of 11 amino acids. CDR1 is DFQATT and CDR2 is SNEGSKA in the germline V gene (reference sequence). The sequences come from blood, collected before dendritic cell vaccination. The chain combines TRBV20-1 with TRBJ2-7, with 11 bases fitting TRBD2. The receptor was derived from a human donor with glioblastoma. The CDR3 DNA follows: TGCAGTGCCACTAGCGGGAGCGAGCAGTACTTC. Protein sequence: CSATSGSEQYF.